This TCR beta chain was retrieved from a study of T cell repertoires in cytomegalovirus infection. Looking at the study overall: Recently identified HLA-C-restricted CMV epitopes were among the peptides used. Indications of both CMV infection and matching HLA type were provided by public TCR beta signatures.

Notes on this clonotype: Its antigen is currently unknown.

In TCRdb, the reads were re-called with MiXCR into one record per CDR3 protein. The sample carries under 500,000 distinct CDR3 sequences, roughly 43% recorded once. Findings and caveats of the study: Individuals carrying CMV plus the relevant HLA were identified by cumulative frequency of public TCR beta families.

The sample here was cultured PBMCs, taken from culture after CMV antigen stimulation. This TCR was sampled from a human donor in good health (CMV status not recorded). Some clones in this sample may be carry-over from other donors' samples.

CDR3 sequence reads: CASSSLRTGFEQYF. DNA for the CDR3: TGTGCCAGTAGTAGCCTCAGAACAGGGTTTGAGCAGTACTTC. This chain links TRBV19 with TRBJ2-7, with D tentatively TRBD1 (6 bases). Germline V CDR1 and CDR2: LNHDA, SQIVND (reference sequence). Trimming left V 4 bases short and J 7 bases short, with 17 bases between. The CDR3 is 14 amino acids.